This T cell receptor beta chain was identified in a study of blood T cells in healthy people across ages. A second PCR of 7 to 11 cycles used a sample-barcoded 5' primer and a J-beta primer mix. TCRdb ran MiXCR on the 5' RACE reads and lists one entry per CDR3 protein. The profile covers roughly 560,000 distinct CDR3 sequences, with about 24% appearing a single time and around 10% taken by the ten largest. The CDR3 length is 16 residues. Germline CDR1 reads MDHEN; CDR2 reads SYDVKM. As for this clonotype: Relative to the germline gene, one junction end is altered; a read error may explain this.

The same sample was also studied in work on T cells of mothers and their children.

This receptor was identified in a boy between 10 and 17 years old in good health. This chain connects TRBV28 to TRBJ1-1; the D gene is possibly TRBD1 (6 bases). The sample consisted of blood. CDR3 region: CAGSTPGTLGDTEAFF. The CDR3 nucleotides read TGTGCCGGCAGTACCCCCGGGACACTCGGGGACACTGAAGCTTTCTTT.